This T cell receptor beta chain comes out of a study of shared clonotypes between healthy human individuals. Clones were sequenced by immunoSEQ multiplex PCR, and TCRdb holds only the in-frame ones, with some missing. The data show 450,000 to 650,000 clones, with around 78% seen just once and approximately 12% held by the top ten. CDR1 and CDR2 from the germline V gene are LNHDA and SQIVND (reference sequence). CDR3 length: 11 residues. Trimming removed 5 bases at V and 6 bases at J, with 8 bases between. Sequencing was carried out using PBMCs. This receptor was obtained from a middle-aged woman in good health. Some clones in this sample may be carry-over from other donors' samples. The chain is built from TRBV19 and TRBJ2-7; D is uncertain. CDR3 residues: CASSSGLEQYF. In DNA, the CDR3 is TGTGCCAGTAGTTCCGGCCTCGAGCAGTACTTC.